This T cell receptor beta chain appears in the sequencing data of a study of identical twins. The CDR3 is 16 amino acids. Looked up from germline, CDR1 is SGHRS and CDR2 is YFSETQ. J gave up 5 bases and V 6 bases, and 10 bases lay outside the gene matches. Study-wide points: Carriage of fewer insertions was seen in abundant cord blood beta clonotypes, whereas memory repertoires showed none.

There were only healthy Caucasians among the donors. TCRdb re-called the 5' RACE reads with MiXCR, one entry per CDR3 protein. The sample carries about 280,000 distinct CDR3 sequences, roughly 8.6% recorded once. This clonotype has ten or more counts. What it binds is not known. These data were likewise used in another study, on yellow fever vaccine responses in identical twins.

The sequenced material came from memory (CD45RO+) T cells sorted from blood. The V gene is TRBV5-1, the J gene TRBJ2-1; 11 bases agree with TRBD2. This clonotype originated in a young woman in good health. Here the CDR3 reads CASTFRLAGNNNEQFF. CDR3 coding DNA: TGCGCCAGCACCTTCAGACTAGCGGGAAATAACAATGAGCAGTTCTTC.